This T cell receptor (beta chain) was sequenced for a study of tumor and adjacent non-tumor tissue in lung cancer. Findings of the study overall: TCR diversity was significantly greater in tumor than normal lung tissue. Higher tumor TCR diversity was associated with shorter survival.

The CDR3 sequence is 17 residues long. On this clonotype: The antigen is unknown.

This sample's RNA came from whole unsorted tissue. Chemotherapy-naive patients with new lung cancer underwent thoracic surgery in China, August–late 2014. A modified ARM-PCR protocol with three rounds of nested PCR amplified TCRbeta. TCRdb recomputed calls from the multiplex PCR reads with MiXCR, one row per CDR3 protein. The sample contains under 140,000 distinct CDR3 sequences, 84% of which appear only once. The sequencing sample was made of lung tumor tissue. The TCR sequence derives from a man in his 70s with non-small cell lung cancer. The chain couples TRBV1 to TRBJ2-1. TRBV1 constitutes a pseudogene. CDR3 protein: CTISQRKTASSYNEQFF. The CDR3 nucleotides are TGCACCATCAGCCAACGGAAAACAGCAAGTTCCTACAATGAGCAGTTCTTC.